A selection of T cell receptor beta chains follows, all from one sample in a study of blood T cells in healthy people across ages. One entry per CDR3 protein results from TCRdb running MiXCR on the 5' RACE reads. The repertoire consists of about 580,000 distinct CDR3 sequences, with more than 45% occurring once and the leading ten covering around 25%. The sequencing sample was made of blood. These TCRs come from a man aged 80 or over in good health. The CDR3 runs from the conserved cysteine through the conserved F or W. D genes are given only for firm matches. Some rows mark clone size as missing; the rest say once, few, many or name a class of expanded clone.

abundance,v_gene,j_gene,d_gene,CDR3nt,CDR3aa
-,TRBV10-3,TRBJ2-1,-,TGTGCCATCAGTGGTTTGGGACGAAGCTCCTACAATGAGCAGTTCTTC,CAISGLGRSSYNEQFF
many,TRBV6-5,TRBJ2-7,-,TGTGCCAGCAGAGCTAACGGACCCGGCGGTTCCTACGAGCAGTACTTC,CASRANGPGGSYEQYF
-,TRBV10-1,TRBJ2-3,TRBD2,TGCGCCAGCAGCCGCGCTAGCGGGGGGGCGGCCGATACGCAGTATTTT,CASSRASGGAADTQYF
-,TRBV20-1,TRBJ1-5,-,TGCAGTGCTATAGGGGGAAGTTATCAGCCCCAGCATTTT,CSAIGGSYQPQHF
few,TRBV20-1,TRBJ2-1,TRBD2,TGCAGCCTCCTGGGTGCTAGCGGGAGTTATGAGCAGTTCTTC,CSLLGASGSYEQFF
-,TRBV9,TRBJ2-7,-,TGTGCCAGCAGCCCCAGGGCGGCAGGGGTTTCCTACGAGCAGTACTTC,CASSPRAAGVSYEQYF
-,TRBV20-1,TRBJ1-1,-,TGCAGTGCCGAGATTAGTGCGAACACTGAAGCTTTCTTT,CSAEISANTEAFF
many,TRBV29-1,TRBJ2-7,-,TGCAGCGTTTTTGGGACCTACGAGCAGTACTTC,CSVFGTYEQYF
many,TRBV4-2,TRBJ1-2,-,TGTGCCAGCAGCCAAGAGGGCGGGGGAAACTATGGCTACACCTTC,CASSQEGGGNYGYTF
-,TRBV7-2,TRBJ1-1,-,TGTGCCAGCAGCCCGAATAGGGGGACCCAATATGGCGCTTTCTTT,CASSPNRGTQYGAFF
-,TRBV20-1,TRBJ2-7,-,TGCAGTGCTCCAAGCAGGCAGGCTCGGGCCTACGAGCAGTACTTC,CSAPSRQARAYEQYF
few,TRBV7-9,TRBJ1-4,-,TGTGCCAGCAGCTTCGGGACGCTGGGAGAAAAACTGTTTTTT,CASSFGTLGEKLFF
many,TRBV29-1,TRBJ2-1,-,TGCAGCGGGACAGCGTACAATGAGCAGTTCTTC,CSGTAYNEQFF
few,TRBV29-1,TRBJ2-5,-,TGCAGCGTTGAAGGGGGGTCACAGTCAATGGAGACCCAGTACTTC,CSVEGGSQSMETQYF
-,TRBV7-3,TRBJ2-2,-,TGTGCCAGCAGCTTAAAGAACACCGGGGAGCTGTTTTTT,CASSLKNTGELFF
many,TRBV12-3/TRBV12-4,TRBJ2-7,TRBD1,TGTGCCAGCACTACGATGACAGGGTTTGACGAGCAGTACTTC,CASTTMTGFDEQYF
-,TRBV29-1,TRBJ1-1,TRBD1,TGCAGCGCCTGGGGACAGGGGAACACTGAAGCTTTCTTT,CSAWGQGNTEAFF
-,TRBV7-3,TRBJ2-1,TRBD2,TGTGCCAGCAGCTTAAACCCACTAGCGGGAGGCTCTTTTTCCTACAATGAGCAGTTCTTC,CASSLNPLAGGSFSYNEQFF
-,TRBV6-2/TRBV6-3,TRBJ1-1,-,TGTGCCAGCAGTAAGGACTTTTCCACTGAAGCTTTCTTT,CASSKDFSTEAFF
-,TRBV20-1,TRBJ2-5,-,TGCAGTGCTAGAGGTGGGCCCCCGGCGAGAGAGACCCAGTACTTC,CSARGGPPARETQYF
-,TRBV6-2/TRBV6-3,TRBJ2-1,TRBD1,TGTGCCAGCACTTATGGGGGACAGGGGGAGAATGAGCAGTTCTTC,CASTYGGQGENEQFF
-,TRBV7-2,TRBJ2-7,-,TGTGCCAGCAGCTTAGCGTCGTACGACCATGCCTACGAGCAGTACTTC,CASSLASYDHAYEQYF
many,TRBV24-1,TRBJ2-1,-,TGTGCCACCAGTGGGGGTAAGTTCAGCTTCGATGAGCAGTTCTTC,CATSGGKFSFDEQFF
-,TRBV12-3/TRBV12-4,TRBJ1-1,-,TGTGCCAGCAGTTTAGGCCTGGTCCCGAACACTGAAGCTTTCTTT,CASSLGLVPNTEAFF
-,TRBV4-1,TRBJ2-7,-,TGCGCCAGCAGCCAAGAGACATGGTCCTACCTCTACGAGCAGTACTTC,CASSQETWSYLYEQYF
-,TRBV4-3,TRBJ1-1,-,TGCGCCAGCAGCCAAGAAAAGGGACTGAGGTGGACTGAAGCTTTCTTT,CASSQEKGLRWTEAFF
few,TRBV20-1,TRBJ2-1,-,TGCAGTGCGGGTACAGGGTATGAGCAGTTCTTC,CSAGTGYEQFF
few,TRBV6-5,TRBJ2-7,-,TGTGCCAGCAGTTTTGGCCCTAACGGGTTCTCCTACGAGCAGTACTTC,CASSFGPNGFSYEQYF
-,TRBV20-1,TRBJ2-1,TRBD2,TGCGGTGCCGGGGGGACGGTATACAATGAGCAGTTCTTC,CGAGGTVYNEQFF
-,TRBV24-1,TRBJ2-1,TRBD2,TGTGCCACCAGTGACGCGGGGGTAAGCTCCTACAATGAGCAGTTCTTC,CATSDAGVSSYNEQFF
-,TRBV12-3/TRBV12-4,TRBJ2-3,-,TGTGCCAGCAGCCAAGGTCTGAGAGCCTGGTCAGATACGCAGTATTTT,CASSQGLRAWSDTQYF
-,TRBV4-3,TRBJ1-1,-,TGCGCCAGCAGCCAAGGGGCAGGGAGCACTGAAGCTTTCTTT,CASSQGAGSTEAFF
few,TRBV30,TRBJ2-3,TRBD1,TGTGCCTGGACGGGACAGGGTCCAGATACGCAGTATTTT,CAWTGQGPDTQYF
-,TRBV9,TRBJ2-5,TRBD1,TGTGCCAGCAGCATGGGACAGGGGATGGAGACCCAGTACTTC,CASSMGQGMETQYF
-,TRBV6-1,TRBJ2-7,TRBD2,TGTGCCAGCAGTGAGCGGATCGGGACTAGCGGGATTTATGAGCAGTACTTC,CASSERIGTSGIYEQYF
few,TRBV6-6,TRBJ1-5,-,TGTGCCAGCAGTGCCCGATCCCAACGGCAGCCCCAGCATTTT,CASSARSQRQPQHF
-,TRBV28,TRBJ2-5,TRBD1,TGTGCCAGCAGCTCGGCCTACAGGGGGCTTGAGACCCAGTACTTC,CASSSAYRGLETQYF
many,TRBV6-6,TRBJ2-7,-,TGTGCCAGCAGTTACTTTCCTCCCGACTACGAGCAGTACTTC,CASSYFPPDYEQYF
-,TRBV2,TRBJ1-2,-,TGTGCCAGCAGTGAGGTCTATGGCTACACCTTC,CASSEVYGYTF
few,TRBV6-2/TRBV6-3,TRBJ1-2,-,TGTGCCAGCAGTTACCCCGCCGGGCCAGACAACTATGGCTACACCTTC,CASSYPAGPDNYGYTF
few,TRBV21-1,TRBJ2-7,-,TGTGCCAGCAGCGAACGCCGGGCGGACTCCTACGAGCAGTACTTC,CASSERRADSYEQYF
-,TRBV15,TRBJ2-7,TRBD1,TGTGCCACCAGTTCAACAGGGGGTATTACATCCTACGAGCAGTACTTC,CATSSTGGITSYEQYF
-,TRBV20-1,TRBJ2-3,TRBD2,TGCAGTGAGATAAGGGTGCTAGCGGGGGCGAATAAGGATACGCAGTATTTT,CSEIRVLAGANKDTQYF
-,TRBV20-1,TRBJ1-2,-,TGCAGTGCTGATAGGAGGACAGACTATGGCTACACCTTC,CSADRRTDYGYTF
-,TRBV30,TRBJ2-1,-,TGTGCCTGGAGCCCCCCTGGGGACGAGCAGTTCTTC,CAWSPPGDEQFF
-,TRBV20-1,TRBJ2-7,-,TGCAGTGCCACCCGGCCGAGCACCTACGAGCAGTACTTC,CSATRPSTYEQYF
-,TRBV6-2/TRBV6-3,TRBJ2-7,-,TGTGCCAGCACCACACGACAGAAACCCTACGAGCAGTACTTC,CASTTRQKPYEQYF
few,TRBV7-2,TRBJ2-7,-,TGTGCCAGCAGCTTACGGACACCGGGCTACGAGCAGTACTTC,CASSLRTPGYEQYF
-,TRBV27,TRBJ1-5,TRBD1,TGTGCCAGCAGTGCAGACAGGGATCAGCCCCAGCATTTT,CASSADRDQPQHF
few,TRBV25-1,TRBJ2-3,-,TGTGCCAGCAGTGAATCAGTTCGAATCTCAGATACGCAGTATTTT,CASSESVRISDTQYF
-,TRBV25-1,TRBJ2-1,TRBD1,TGTGCCAGCACCACCACAAAGAGGGGTCAGGACAGGGTACTAGAGGAGCAGTTCTTC,CASTTTKRGQDRVLEEQFF